The 19 T cell receptor beta chains given below trace back to one sample, sequenced in a study of blood T cell repertoires in COVID-19 (dated by TCRdb to about 2020). Library creation used the immunoSEQ multiplex PCR assay. As stored in TCRdb, this immuneACCESS dataset retains in-frame rearrangements with V and J assigned. A fraction of the clones does not appear; measured against another copy, unresolved V genes explain less than half of the discrepancy, and the remainder lacks a known reason. This sample comprises about 240,000 clones, around 82% of them detected only once. Clones ranked in the top ten supply approximately 4.5% of the sample. The sample comprised peripheral blood. The source is a woman in her sixties or seventies with acute or convalescent COVID-19.

The gene calls are TRBV9 and TRBJ1-4; D is unclear. The CDR3 runs 13 residues. Germline V CDR1 and CDR2: SGDLS, YYNGEE. V was cut by 0 bases and J by 6 bases, with 6 bases left in between. CDR3 DNA sequence: TGTGCCAGCAGCGTAGTCCCTGATGAAAAACTGTTTTTT. This encodes CASSVVPDEKLFF.

To note about this clone: Other nucleotide sequences from this sample produce the same CDR3. The chain has TRBV5-1 and TRBJ1-3; D may be TRBD1 (5 bases). Germline assignment: CDR1 SGHRS and CDR2 YFSETQ. The V end lost 1 base, the J end lost 3 bases, and 8 bases lay between the germline ends. The CDR3 runs to 14 residues. CDR3 sequence reads: CASSLRGLGNTIYF. CDR3 nucleotide sequence: TGCGCCAGCAGCTTGAGGGGCCTTGGAAACACCATATATTTT.

The V and J genes are TRBV9 and TRBJ2-7; the D gene is possibly TRBD2 (5 bases). In germline, CDR1 is SGDLS, CDR2 YYNGEE. With 7 bases removed from V and 0 bases from J, the gap between germline ends came to 14 bases. The CDR3 is made up of 14 amino acids. The CDR3 nucleotides are TGTGCCAGCGGCCCGGGGATTTACTCCTACGAGCAGTACTTC. Amino acid sequence: CASGPGIYSYEQYF.

CDR3 nucleotide sequence: TGTGCCAGCAGCCAAGATCCTGGCAGGGGATATGGCTACACCTTC. Translation: CASSQDPGRGYGYTF. This chain joins TRBV3-1 (or the pseudogene TRBV3-2) and TRBJ1-2; possibly TRBD1 for D (6 bases). The length of the CDR3 is 15 residues. Germline loops: CDR1 LGHDT, CDR2 YNNKEL (reference sequence). The V end lost 0 bases, the J end lost 5 bases, and 13 bases lay between the germline ends.

CDR3 residues: CASSLQGIEQFF. In DNA form, the CDR3 reads TGTGCCAGCAGTTTACAGGGGATTGAGCAGTTCTTC. The V call is TRBV12-3 or TRBV12-4, the J call TRBJ2-1; a weak D match, TRBD1 (6 bases). Trimming cost V 2 bases and J 9 bases, with 8 bases left between them. The CDR3 consists of 12 residues.

This rearrangement joins TRBV3-1 (or the pseudogene TRBV3-2) to TRBJ1-2; weak D call: TRBD1 (6 bases). V gave up 0 bases and J gave up 7 bases, with 12 bases separating them. The CDR3 extends over 14 amino acids. CDR1 LGHDT and CDR2 YNNKEL come from the germline V gene (reference sequence). For the CDR3, the DNA is TGTGCCAGCAGCCAAGAGCAGGGGCAGGGTGGCTACACCTTC. It yields the protein CASSQEQGQGGYTF.

In DNA form, the CDR3 reads TGTGCCAGCAGCTTTGGTCAGGGCTGGGTAGATACGCAGTATTTT. As protein: CASSFGQGWVDTQYF. The chain uses TRBV13 and TRBJ2-3; D may be TRBD1 (5 bases). The CDR3 totals 15 residues. Germline assignment: CDR1 PRHDT and CDR2 FYEKMQ (reference sequence). Trimming left V 3 bases short and J 5 bases short, with 15 bases between.

CDR3 protein: CAISPQGGTGDTQYF. DNA for the CDR3: TGTGCCATCAGCCCCCAGGGGGGAACGGGAGATACGCAGTATTTT. The chain links TRBV10-3 to TRBJ2-3, with D perhaps matching TRBD1 (7 bases). V lost 6 bases to trimming and J lost 5 bases, with 18 bases between them. Germline V CDR1 and CDR2: ENHRY, SYGVKD. The CDR3 runs to 15 residues.

The gene calls are TRBV7-8 and TRBJ1-3; possibly TRBD1 for D (6 bases). Germline V gene data show CDR1 as SGHVS and CDR2 as FQNEAQ. V was pared by 2 bases and J by 1 base, with 9 bases between. CDR3 length: 15 amino acids. This CDR3 is CASSLQGSSGNTIYF. The DNA of the CDR3 is TGTGCCAGCAGCTTACAGGGGTCGTCTGGAAACACCATATATTTT.

J is TRBJ1-6 and V is TRBV30; D is uncertain. This CDR3 comprises 13 residues. Trimming stripped 7 bases from V and 3 bases from J, with 10 bases between. Germline loops: CDR1 GTSNPN, CDR2 SVGIG (reference sequence). The CDR3 here is CASVRNYNSPLHF. The CDR3 nucleotides read TGTGCCTCTGTGAGGAACTATAATTCACCCCTCCACTTT.

As to this clone: An end of the junction differs from the germline gene, which may be a read error. The CDR3 loop is CASSYTTGSSEAQYF. For the CDR3, the DNA is TGTGCCAGCAGTTACACCACAGGGAGTTCAGAGGCCCAGTACTTC. The gene calls are TRBV6-5 and TRBJ2-5, with D maybe TRBD1 (6 bases). The germline V gene encodes CDR1 MNHEY and CDR2 SVGAGI. This CDR3 contains 15 residues.

This clone was observed a handful of times. V is TRBV6-1 and J is TRBJ1-2; 8 bases match TRBD1. The CDR3 runs to 21 residues. V shed 0 bases, J shed 2 bases, and the junction held 20 bases outside the gene matches. Germline-derived CDR1 and CDR2 are MNHNS and SASEGT. The CDR3 loop is CASSEAFSLVRKGQANYGYTF. The CDR3, as DNA: TGTGCCAGCAGTGAAGCTTTTTCTCTGGTTAGAAAGGGACAGGCGAACTATGGCTACACCTTC.

This rearrangement joins TRBV18 to TRBJ1-1; D is ambiguous. Germline CDR1 KGHSH, CDR2 LQKENI. Trimming took off 2 bases at V and 7 bases at J, with 8 bases between the two ends. This CDR3 contains 12 residues. DNA for the CDR3: TGTGCCAGCTCACCATCCCCCTTTGAAGCTTTCTTT. Protein product: CASSPSPFEAFF.

This chain links TRBV18 with TRBJ1-4; D is perhaps TRBD1 (6 bases). V was trimmed by 2 bases and J by 8 bases, leaving 9 bases between them. Looked up from germline, CDR1 is KGHSH and CDR2 is LQKENI. The CDR3 length is 13 residues. Written as DNA, the CDR3 is TGTGCCAGCTCACCAAATCAGGGGGAAAAACTGTTTTTT. Translating gives CASSPNQGEKLFF.

This clone was counted once. The rearrangement links TRBV11-2 to TRBJ1-1, with 8 bases identical to TRBD1. In germline, CDR1 is SGHAT, CDR2 FQNNGV. This CDR3 contains 15 residues. Unmatched junction bases numbered 12, after V lost 8 bases and J lost 4 bases. For the CDR3, the DNA is TGTGCCAGCGCCCTATCCGACACAGGGGGCACTGAAGCTTTCTTT. Residues: CASALSDTGGTEAFF.

For the CDR3, the DNA is TGTGCCAGTAGTATGGGACACCCCTACGAGCAGTACTTC. This translates into CASSMGHPYEQYF. The rearrangement joins TRBV19 to TRBJ2-7, with D maybe TRBD1 (6 bases). CDR3 length: 13 residues. V lost 3 bases, J lost 2 bases, and 8 bases lay in between. Looked up from germline, CDR1 is LNHDA and CDR2 is SQIVND (reference sequence).

The rearrangement links TRBV6-1 to TRBJ2-6, with D perhaps matching TRBD1 (8 bases). The CDR3 has 19 amino acids. Germline lookup yields CDR1 MNHNS and CDR2 SASEGT. Deletions cut 2 bases from V and 0 bases from J, with 17 bases between. CDR3 in DNA: TGTGCCAGCAGTGAAACAGGGGGGGCCTTAAGCTCTGGGGCCAACGTCCTGACTTTC. This encodes CASSETGGALSSGANVLTF.

The genes are TRBV5-1 and TRBJ1-5, with D perhaps TRBD1 (5 bases). The germline V and J ends were trimmed by 5 bases and 6 bases, with 15 bases remaining between them. Germline V gives CDR1 SGHRS, CDR2 YFSETQ. The CDR3 is made up of 14 amino acids. DNA for the CDR3: TGCGCCAGCAGTGTTGGAGGGGCGTCTCAGCCCCAGCATTTT. Amino acid sequence: CASSVGGASQPQHF.

The V and J genes are TRBV5-1 and TRBJ1-1; D remains ambiguous. This CDR3 contains 14 residues. The V and J ends lost 3 bases and 0 bases respectively, with 9 bases between them. From germline, CDR1 is SGHRS and CDR2 YFSETQ. CDR3: CASSSRHLNTEAFF. The CDR3 bases are TGCGCCAGCAGCTCCCGTCACTTGAACACTGAAGCTTTCTTT.